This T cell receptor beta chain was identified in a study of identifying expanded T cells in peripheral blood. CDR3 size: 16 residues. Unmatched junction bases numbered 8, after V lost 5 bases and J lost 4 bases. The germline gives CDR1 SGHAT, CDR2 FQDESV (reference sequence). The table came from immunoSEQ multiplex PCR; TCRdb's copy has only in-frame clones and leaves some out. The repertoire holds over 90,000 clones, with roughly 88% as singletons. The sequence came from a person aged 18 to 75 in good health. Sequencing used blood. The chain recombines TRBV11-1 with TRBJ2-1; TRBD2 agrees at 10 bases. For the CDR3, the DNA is TGTGCCAGCAGCCCGTCTTTAGCGGGAGGTTACAATGAGCAGTTCTTC. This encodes CASSPSLAGGYNEQFF.